This T cell receptor beta chain was recorded in a study of blood T cell repertoires in COVID-19. The overall study: Sites across the United States, Italy and Spain contributed samples from acute and convalescent COVID-19.

Authors' processing steps: Estimated nucleated cell counts came from reference gene primer amplification. The data were produced by immunoSEQ multiplex PCR, yet TCRdb's version contains in-frame clones alone and is incomplete. That table gives V, J and clone size, and the DNA gave D and trimming. Found here are about 76,000 clones, 90% to 95% of them singletons; the top ten hold 5.8%. The CDR3 has 15 residues. Germline V gives CDR1 LGHNA, CDR2 YNFKEQ. Trimming shortened V by 0 bases and J by 7 bases, and 12 bases separated the two germline ends. This clonotype was obtained from a human donor in a cohort sampled during active COVID-19. Sequencing input: peripheral blood. This chain connects TRBV4-2 to TRBJ1-4, with D perhaps matching TRBD1 (6 bases). CDR3 in DNA: TGTGCCAGCAGCCAAGATTCACAGGGTGGTGAAAAACTGTTTTTT. It codes for CASSQDSQGGEKLFF.